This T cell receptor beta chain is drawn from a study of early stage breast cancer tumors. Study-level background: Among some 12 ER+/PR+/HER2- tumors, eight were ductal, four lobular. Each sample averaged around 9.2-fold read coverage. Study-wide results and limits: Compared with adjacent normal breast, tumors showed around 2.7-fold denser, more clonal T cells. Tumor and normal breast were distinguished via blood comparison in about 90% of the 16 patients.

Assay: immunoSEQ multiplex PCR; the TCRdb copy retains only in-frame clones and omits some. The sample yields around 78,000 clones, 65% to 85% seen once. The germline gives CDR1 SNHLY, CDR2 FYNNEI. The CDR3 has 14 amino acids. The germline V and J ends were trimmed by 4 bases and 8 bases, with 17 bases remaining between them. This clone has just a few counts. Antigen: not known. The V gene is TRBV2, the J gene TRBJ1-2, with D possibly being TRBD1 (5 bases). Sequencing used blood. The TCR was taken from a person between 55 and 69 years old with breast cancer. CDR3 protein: CASSVDQGLGGYTF. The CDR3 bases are TGTGCCAGCAGTGTTGATCAGGGACTTGGAGGCTACACCTTC.